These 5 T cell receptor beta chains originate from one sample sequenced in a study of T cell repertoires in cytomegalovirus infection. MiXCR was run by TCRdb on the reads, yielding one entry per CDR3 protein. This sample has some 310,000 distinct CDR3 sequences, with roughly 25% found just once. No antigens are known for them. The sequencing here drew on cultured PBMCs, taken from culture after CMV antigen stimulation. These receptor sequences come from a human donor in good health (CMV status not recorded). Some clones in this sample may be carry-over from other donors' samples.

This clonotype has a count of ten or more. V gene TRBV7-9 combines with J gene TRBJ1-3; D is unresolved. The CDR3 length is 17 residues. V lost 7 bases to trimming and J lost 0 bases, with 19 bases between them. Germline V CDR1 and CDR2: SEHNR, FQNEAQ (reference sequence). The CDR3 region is CASTLWTEPVSGNTIYF. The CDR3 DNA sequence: TGTGCCAGCACCCTATGGACCGAACCTGTCTCTGGAAACACCATATATTTT. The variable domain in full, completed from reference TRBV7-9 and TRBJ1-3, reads DTGVSQNPRHKITKRGQNVTFRCDPISEHNRLYWYRQTLGQGPEFLTYFQNEAQLEKSRLLSDRFSAERPKGSFSTLEIQRTEQGDSAMYLCASTLWTEPVSGNTIYFGEGSWLTVV.

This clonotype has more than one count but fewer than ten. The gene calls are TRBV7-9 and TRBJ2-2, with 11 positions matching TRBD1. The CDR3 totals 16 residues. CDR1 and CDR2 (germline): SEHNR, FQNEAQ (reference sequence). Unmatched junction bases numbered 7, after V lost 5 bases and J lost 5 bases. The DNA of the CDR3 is TGTGCCAGCAGCGGGCGCGGGACAGGGGGGACCGGGGAGCTGTTTTTT. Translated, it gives CASSGRGTGGTGELFF.

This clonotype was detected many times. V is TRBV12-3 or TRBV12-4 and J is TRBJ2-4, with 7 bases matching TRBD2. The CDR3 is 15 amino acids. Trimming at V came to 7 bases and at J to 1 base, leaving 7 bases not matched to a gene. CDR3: CASTRSGAAKNIQYF. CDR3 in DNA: TGTGCCAGCACCCGGAGCGGGGCCGCCAAAAACATTCAGTACTTC.

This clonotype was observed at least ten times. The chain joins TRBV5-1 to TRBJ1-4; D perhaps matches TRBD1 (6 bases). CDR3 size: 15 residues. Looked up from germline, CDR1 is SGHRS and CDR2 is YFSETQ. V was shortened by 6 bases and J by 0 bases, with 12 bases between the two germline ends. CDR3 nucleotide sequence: TGCGCCAGCACCTGGGACACCTCAACTAATGAAAAACTGTTTTTT. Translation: CASTWDTSTNEKLFF.

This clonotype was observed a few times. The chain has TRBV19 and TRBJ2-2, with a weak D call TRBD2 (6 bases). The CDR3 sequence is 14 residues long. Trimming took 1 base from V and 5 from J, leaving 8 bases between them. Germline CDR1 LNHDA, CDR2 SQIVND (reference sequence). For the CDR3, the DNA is TGTGCCAGTAGTATAGCGGAGGGAACCGGGGAGCTGTTTTTT. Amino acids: CASSIAEGTGELFF. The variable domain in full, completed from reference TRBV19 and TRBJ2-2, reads DGGITQSPKYLFRKEGQNVTLSCEQNLNHDAMYWYRQDPGQGLRLIYYSQIVNDFQKGDIAEGYSVSREKKESFPLTVTSAQKNPTAFYLCASSIAEGTGELFFGEGSRLTVL.